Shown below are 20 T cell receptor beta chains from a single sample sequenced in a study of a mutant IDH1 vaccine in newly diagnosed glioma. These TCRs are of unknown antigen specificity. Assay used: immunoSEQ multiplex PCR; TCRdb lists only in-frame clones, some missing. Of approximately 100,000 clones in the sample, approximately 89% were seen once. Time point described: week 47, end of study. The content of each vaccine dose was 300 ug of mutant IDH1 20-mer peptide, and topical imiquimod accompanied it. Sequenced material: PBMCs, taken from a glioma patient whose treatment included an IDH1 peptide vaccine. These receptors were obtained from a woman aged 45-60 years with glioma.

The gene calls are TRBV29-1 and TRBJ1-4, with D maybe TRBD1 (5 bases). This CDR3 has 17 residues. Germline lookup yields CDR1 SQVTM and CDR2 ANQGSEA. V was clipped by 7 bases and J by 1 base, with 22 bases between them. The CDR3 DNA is TGCAGCGCTCCGCGGGGGGTACTATGGGGAACTAATGAAAAACTGTTTTTT. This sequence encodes CSAPRGVLWGTNEKLFF.

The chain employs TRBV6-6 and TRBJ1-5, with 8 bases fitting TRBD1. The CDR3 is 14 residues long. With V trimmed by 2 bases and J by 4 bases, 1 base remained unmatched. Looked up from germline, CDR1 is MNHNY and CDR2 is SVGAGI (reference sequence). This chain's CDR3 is CASSYQGANQPQHF. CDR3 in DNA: TGTGCCAGCAGTTACCAGGGGGCGAATCAGCCCCAGCATTTT.

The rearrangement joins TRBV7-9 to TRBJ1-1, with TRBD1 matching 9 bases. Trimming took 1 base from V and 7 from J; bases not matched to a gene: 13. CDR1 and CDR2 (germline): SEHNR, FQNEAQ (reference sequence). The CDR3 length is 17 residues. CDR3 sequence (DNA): TGTGCCAGCAGCTTAGTGACAGGGGGGAAATTGATAGGTGAAGCTTTCTTT. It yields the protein CASSLVTGGKLIGEAFF. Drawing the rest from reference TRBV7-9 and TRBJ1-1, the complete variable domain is DTGVSQNPRHKITKRGQNVTFRCDPISEHNRLYWYRQTLGQGPEFLTYFQNEAQLEKSRLLSDRFSAERPKGSFSTLEIQRTEQGDSAMYLCASSLVTGGKLIGEAFFGQGTRLTVV.

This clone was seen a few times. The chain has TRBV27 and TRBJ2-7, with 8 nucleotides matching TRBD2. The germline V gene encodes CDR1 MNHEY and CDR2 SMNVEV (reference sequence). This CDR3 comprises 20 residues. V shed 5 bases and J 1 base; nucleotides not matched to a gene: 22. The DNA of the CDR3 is TGTGCCAGCAGTACCTCAAGGGGCCTCCGAGGACTAGCTTCATCCTACGAGCAGTACTTC. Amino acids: CASSTSRGLRGLASSYEQYF.

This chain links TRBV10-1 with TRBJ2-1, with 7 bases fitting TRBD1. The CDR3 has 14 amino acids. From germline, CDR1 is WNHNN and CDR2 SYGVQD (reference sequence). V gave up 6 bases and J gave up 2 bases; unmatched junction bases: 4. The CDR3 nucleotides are TGCGCCAGCAGCCAGGGACAGCCCTACAATGAGCAGTTCTTC. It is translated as CASSQGQPYNEQFF.

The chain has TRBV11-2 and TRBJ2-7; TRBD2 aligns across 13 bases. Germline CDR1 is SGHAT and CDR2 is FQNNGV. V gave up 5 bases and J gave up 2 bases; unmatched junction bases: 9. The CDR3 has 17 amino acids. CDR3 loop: CASSPRGTSGDPYEQYF. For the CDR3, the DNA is TGTGCCAGCAGCCCCCGAGGGACTAGCGGGGATCCCTACGAGCAGTACTTC.

The CDR3 nucleotides read TGTGCCAGCAGTGAAGAGGGCGGGACTAGCGGGAGACAGATGGGTGAGCAGTTCTTC. Translating it yields CASSEEGGTSGRQMGEQFF. The V and J genes are TRBV2 and TRBJ2-1, with 14 bases identical to TRBD2. CDR1 and CDR2 from the germline V gene are SNHLY and FYNNEI. V shed 1 base and J 9 bases; nucleotides not matched to a gene: 14. The CDR3 runs to 19 residues.

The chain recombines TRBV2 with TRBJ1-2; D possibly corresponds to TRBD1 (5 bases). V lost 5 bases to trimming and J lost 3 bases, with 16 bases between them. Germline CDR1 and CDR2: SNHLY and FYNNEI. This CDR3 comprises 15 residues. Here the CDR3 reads CASSSSGPAYYGYTF. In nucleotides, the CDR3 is TGTGCCAGCAGTTCCTCGGGACCAGCTTACTATGGCTACACCTTC.

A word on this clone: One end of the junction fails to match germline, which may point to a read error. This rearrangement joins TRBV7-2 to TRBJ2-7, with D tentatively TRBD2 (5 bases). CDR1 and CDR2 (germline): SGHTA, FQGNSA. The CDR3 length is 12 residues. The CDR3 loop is CASTLTSPEQYF. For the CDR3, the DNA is TGTGCCAGCACCTTAACTAGTCCCGAGCAGTACTTC. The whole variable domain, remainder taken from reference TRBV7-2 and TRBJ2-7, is GAGVSQSPSNKVTEKGKDVELRCDPISGHTALYWYRQSLGQGLEFLIYFQGNSAPDKSGLPSDRFSAERTGGSVSTLTIQRTQQEDSAVYLCASTLTSPEQYFGPGTRLTVT.

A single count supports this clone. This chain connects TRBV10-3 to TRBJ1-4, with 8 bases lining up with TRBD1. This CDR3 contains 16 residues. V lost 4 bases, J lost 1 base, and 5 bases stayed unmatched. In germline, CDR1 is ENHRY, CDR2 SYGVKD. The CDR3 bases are TGTGCCATCAGTGTCGACAGGGGAAGAACTAATGAAAAACTGTTTTTT. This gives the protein CAISVDRGRTNEKLFF.

In DNA, the CDR3 is TGTGCCAGCAGTTACCGAGGACAGGTCCACGAGCAGTACTTC. This sequence encodes CASSYRGQVHEQYF. The V call is TRBV6-5, the J call TRBJ2-7; 7 nucleotides line up with TRBD1. The J segment lost 5 bases and the V segment lost 2 bases, leaving 6 bases of the junction unmatched. The germline V gene has CDR1 MNHEY and CDR2 SVGAGI. The CDR3 extends over 14 amino acids.

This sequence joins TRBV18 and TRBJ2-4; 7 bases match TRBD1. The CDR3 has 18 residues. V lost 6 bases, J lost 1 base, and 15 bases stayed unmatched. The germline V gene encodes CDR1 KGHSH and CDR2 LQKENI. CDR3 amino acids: CASSPDRDILVAKNIQYF. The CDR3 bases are TGTGCCAGCTCTCCTGACAGGGATATATTAGTGGCCAAAAACATTCAGTACTTC.

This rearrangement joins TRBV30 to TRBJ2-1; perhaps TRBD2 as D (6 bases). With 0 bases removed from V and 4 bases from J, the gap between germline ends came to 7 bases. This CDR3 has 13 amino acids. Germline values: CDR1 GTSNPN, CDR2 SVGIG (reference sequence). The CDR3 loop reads CAWSVGGYNEQFF. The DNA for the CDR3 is TGTGCCTGGAGTGTAGGAGGGTACAATGAGCAGTTCTTC.

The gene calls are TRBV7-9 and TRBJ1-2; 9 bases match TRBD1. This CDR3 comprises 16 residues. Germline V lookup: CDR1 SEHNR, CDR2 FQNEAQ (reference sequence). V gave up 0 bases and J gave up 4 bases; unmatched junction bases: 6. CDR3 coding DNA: TGTGCCAGCAGCTTAGCAAAGGGACAGGGTTTCTATGGCTACACCTTC. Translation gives CASSLAKGQGFYGYTF. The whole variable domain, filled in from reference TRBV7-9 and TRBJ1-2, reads DTGVSQNPRHKITKRGQNVTFRCDPISEHNRLYWYRQTLGQGPEFLTYFQNEAQLEKSRLLSDRFSAERPKGSFSTLEIQRTEQGDSAMYLCASSLAKGQGFYGYTFGSGTRLTVV.

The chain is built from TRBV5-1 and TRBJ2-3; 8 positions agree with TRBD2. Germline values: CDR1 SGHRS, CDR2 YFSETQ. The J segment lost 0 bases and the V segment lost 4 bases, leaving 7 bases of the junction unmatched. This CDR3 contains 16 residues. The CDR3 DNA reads TGCGCCAGCAGCCCGGATAGCGGGATTAGCACAGATACGCAGTATTTT. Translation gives CASSPDSGISTDTQYF.

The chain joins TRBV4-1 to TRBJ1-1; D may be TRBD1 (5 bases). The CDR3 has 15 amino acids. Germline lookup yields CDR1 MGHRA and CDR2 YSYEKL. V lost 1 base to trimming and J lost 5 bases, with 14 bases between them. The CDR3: CASSQALRGVTEAFF. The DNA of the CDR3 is TGCGCCAGCAGCCAAGCTCTACGGGGGGTGACTGAAGCTTTCTTT.

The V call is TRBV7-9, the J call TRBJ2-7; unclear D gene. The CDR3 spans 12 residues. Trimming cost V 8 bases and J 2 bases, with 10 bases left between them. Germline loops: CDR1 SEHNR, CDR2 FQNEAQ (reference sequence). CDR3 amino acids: CASGSLPYEQYF. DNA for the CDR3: TGTGCCAGCGGTTCCCTACCCTACGAGCAGTACTTC.

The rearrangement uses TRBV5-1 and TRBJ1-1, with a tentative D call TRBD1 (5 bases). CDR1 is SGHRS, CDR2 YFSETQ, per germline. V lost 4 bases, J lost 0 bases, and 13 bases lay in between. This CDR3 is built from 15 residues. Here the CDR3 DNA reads TGCGCCAGCAGCAAAGTGACAGCAATGAACACTGAAGCTTTCTTT. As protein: CASSKVTAMNTEAFF.

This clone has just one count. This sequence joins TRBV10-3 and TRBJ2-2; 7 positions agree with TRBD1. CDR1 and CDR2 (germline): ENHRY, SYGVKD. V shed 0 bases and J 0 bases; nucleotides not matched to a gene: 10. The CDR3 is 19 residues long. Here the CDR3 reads CAISESTRDRLTNTGELFF. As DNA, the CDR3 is TGTGCCATCAGTGAGTCAACAAGGGACAGACTTACGAACACCGGGGAGCTGTTTTTT.

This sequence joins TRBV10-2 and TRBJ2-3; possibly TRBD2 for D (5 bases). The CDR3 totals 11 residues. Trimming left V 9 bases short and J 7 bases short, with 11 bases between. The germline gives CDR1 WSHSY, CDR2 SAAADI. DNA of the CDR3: TGCGCCAGTTTAGCGATGCATACGCAGTATTTT. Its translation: CASLAMHTQYF.